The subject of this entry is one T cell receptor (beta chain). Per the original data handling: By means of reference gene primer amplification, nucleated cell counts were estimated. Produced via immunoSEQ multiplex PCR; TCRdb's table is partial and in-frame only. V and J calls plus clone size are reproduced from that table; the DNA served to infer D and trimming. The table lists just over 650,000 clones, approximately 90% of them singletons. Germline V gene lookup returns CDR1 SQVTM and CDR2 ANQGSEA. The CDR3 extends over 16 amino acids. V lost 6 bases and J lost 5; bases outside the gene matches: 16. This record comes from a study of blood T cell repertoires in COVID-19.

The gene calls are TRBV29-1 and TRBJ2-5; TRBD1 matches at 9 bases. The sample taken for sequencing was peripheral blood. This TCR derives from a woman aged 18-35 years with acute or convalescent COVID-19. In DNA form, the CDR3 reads TGCAGCGTGAGGGGCCGGACAGGGGCGCTTTGGGAGACCCAGTACTTC. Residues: CSVRGRTGALWETQYF.